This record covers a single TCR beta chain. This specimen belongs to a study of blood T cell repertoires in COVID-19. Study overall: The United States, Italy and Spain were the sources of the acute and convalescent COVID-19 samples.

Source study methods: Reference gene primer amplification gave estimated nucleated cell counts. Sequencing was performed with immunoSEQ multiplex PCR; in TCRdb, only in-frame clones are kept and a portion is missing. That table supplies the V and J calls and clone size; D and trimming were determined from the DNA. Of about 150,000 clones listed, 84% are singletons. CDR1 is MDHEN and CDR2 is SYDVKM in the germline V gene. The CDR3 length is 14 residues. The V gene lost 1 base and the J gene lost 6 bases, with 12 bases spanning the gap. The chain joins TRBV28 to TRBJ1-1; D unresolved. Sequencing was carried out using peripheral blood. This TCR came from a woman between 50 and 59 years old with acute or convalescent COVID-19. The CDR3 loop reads CASSLSVRASEAFF. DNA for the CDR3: TGTGCCAGCAGTTTATCTGTGCGGGCTTCTGAAGCTTTCTTT.